The 28 T cell receptor beta chains listed next were all sequenced from one sample in a study of blood T cell repertoires in COVID-19. Profiling relied on immunoSEQ multiplex PCR, and the TCRdb table lists in-frame clones only, not all of them. The repertoire holds some 87,000 clones, with about 82% as singletons. Material for sequencing was peripheral blood. These receptors originate from an older woman with active or convalescent COVID-19.

This chain uses TRBV5-6 with TRBJ1-4; the match to TRBD1 covers 8 bases. J lost 7 bases, V lost 0 bases, and 5 bases had no gene match. This CDR3 comprises 15 residues. In germline, CDR1 is SGHDT, CDR2 YYEEEE. CDR3 protein: CASSLVSGGLEKLFF. The CDR3 region has the DNA TGTGCCAGCAGCTTGGTTTCAGGGGGCCTTGAAAAACTGTTTTTT.

This chain uses TRBV10-1 with TRBJ2-1; TRBD2 matches 7 bases. V lost 3 bases, J lost 7 bases, and 3 bases stayed unmatched. The CDR3 loop spans 13 amino acids. CDR1 WNHNN and CDR2 SYGVQD come from the germline V gene (reference sequence). This chain's CDR3 is CASSEPAGNEQFF. The CDR3 DNA reads TGCGCCAGCAGTGAACCAGCGGGGAATGAGCAGTTCTTC.

This chain connects TRBV19 to TRBJ2-7; D possibly corresponds to TRBD1 (6 bases). Per the germline V gene, CDR1 is LNHDA and CDR2 is SQIVND (reference sequence). Trimming pared 7 bases from V and 4 bases from J, leaving 11 bases between. The CDR3 consists of 12 residues. The CDR3 sequence is CASKGDLYEQYF. CDR3 nucleotide sequence: TGTGCCAGTAAGGGGGACCTTTACGAGCAGTACTTC.

The CDR3 is CASRPGVTGELFF. The CDR3 DNA reads as TGCGCCAGCAGACCAGGGGTCACCGGGGAGCTGTTTTTT. The chain joins TRBV5-1 to TRBJ2-2, with TRBD1 as a possible D gene (6 bases). The CDR3 extends over 13 amino acids. Germline CDR1 SGHRS, CDR2 YFSETQ. V was clipped by 5 bases and J by 4 bases, with 9 bases between them.

A single count supports this clone. V usage is TRBV5-5 and J usage is TRBJ1-6; D is undetermined. Between the trimmed V and J ends, which lost 1 base and 7 bases, there was a span of 12 bases. The germline V gene encodes CDR1 SGHKS and CDR2 YYEKEE (reference sequence). This CDR3 contains 15 residues. The CDR3 is CASSLWGGPNSPLHF. The DNA for the CDR3 is TGTGCCAGCAGCTTGTGGGGAGGACCAAATTCACCCCTCCACTTT.

The chain carries TRBV5-1 and TRBJ2-3; 11 nucleotides align to TRBD2. V was clipped by 2 bases and J by 3 bases; unmatched bases: 2. CDR1 and CDR2 (germline): SGHRS, YFSETQ. CDR3 length equals 15 residues. The CDR3 nucleotides read TGCGCCAGCAGCTTTAGCGGGGGGGAGACAGATACGCAGTATTTT. This sequence encodes CASSFSGGETDTQYF.

This rearrangement joins TRBV29-1 to TRBJ1-4; TRBD1 matches 9 bases. Germline V lookup: CDR1 SQVTM, CDR2 ANQGSEA. The V segment lost 4 bases and the J segment 7 bases; nucleotides outside the gene matches: 7. This CDR3 spans 14 amino acids. CDR3 nucleotide sequence: TGCAGCGTTGCCCCCGGGACAGGGTTTGAAAAACTGTTTTTT. As protein: CSVAPGTGFEKLFF.

Of note for this clone: One junction end disagrees with the germline gene, perhaps due to a read error. This rearrangement joins TRBV15 to TRBJ2-7; D remains ambiguous. Germline-derived CDR1 and CDR2 are LNHNV and YYDKDF (reference sequence). The CDR3 covers 14 residues. The CDR3 region is CATSRDYVDNVLDF. The CDR3 DNA reads as TGTGCCACCAGCAGAGATTACGTAGACAACGTCCTCGACTTC.

The rearrangement links TRBV6-4 to TRBJ2-3, with no clear D. The V end was cut by 0 bases, the J end by 5 bases, with 6 bases between. The CDR3 has 13 residues. Germline lookup yields CDR1 MRHNA and CDR2 SNTAGT. The CDR3 region has the DNA TGTGCCAGCAGTGACTCCAGAGGAGATACGCAGTATTTT. Protein sequence: CASSDSRGDTQYF.

CDR3 DNA sequence: TGCGCCAGCGAAGACGGGAGCTCTGGGGCCAACGTCCTGACTTTC. Its protein is CASEDGSSGANVLTF. V is TRBV5-1 and J is TRBJ2-6; D is possibly TRBD2 (6 bases). V dropped 7 bases and J dropped 0 bases, with 11 bases sitting between them. Looked up from germline, CDR1 is SGHRS and CDR2 is YFSETQ. The CDR3 has 15 residues.

This chain joins TRBV28 and TRBJ1-1, with D hard to call. CDR3 length: 11 residues. Germline CDR1 and CDR2: MDHEN and SYDVKM. Trimming removed 10 bases at V and 6 bases at J, with 12 bases between. DNA of the CDR3: TGTGCCACGAGATCGGAGGCTGAAGCTTTCTTT. Translated, it gives CATRSEAEAFF.

The chain uses TRBV11-2 and TRBJ2-2; D remains unclear. The germline V and J ends were trimmed by 1 base and 6 bases, with 6 bases remaining between them. The CDR3 length is 13 residues. From germline, CDR1 is SGHAT and CDR2 FQNNGV. The DNA for the CDR3 is TGTGCCAGCAGCTTAGTTACGGCCGGGGAGCTGTTTTTT. Translation: CASSLVTAGELFF.

J is TRBJ2-1 and V is TRBV4-3; D unresolved. Germline CDR1 is LGHNA and CDR2 is YSLEER. The germline V and J ends were trimmed by 6 bases and 2 bases, with 8 bases remaining between them. The CDR3 contains 13 residues. DNA for the CDR3: TGCGCCAGCAGAGCGACCCCCTACAATGAGCAGTTCTTC. Translating it yields CASRATPYNEQFF.

The chain has TRBV6-5 and TRBJ1-1, with D maybe TRBD1 (5 bases). V lost 2 bases and J lost 6, with 16 bases in between. The germline V gene encodes CDR1 MNHEY and CDR2 SVGAGI. The CDR3 totals 15 residues. The CDR3 protein is CASSYQMGGFPEAFF. The CDR3 coding sequence is TGTGCCAGCAGTTACCAGATGGGGGGGTTCCCTGAAGCTTTCTTT.

The V and J genes are TRBV18 and TRBJ1-5; tentative D call: TRBD1 (5 bases). Per germline, CDR1 KGHSH and CDR2 LQKENI. The V and J ends lost 2 bases and 5 bases respectively, with 7 bases between them. The CDR3 is made up of 13 amino acids. The CDR3 sequence is CASSPDRDQPQHF. The DNA for the CDR3 is TGTGCCAGCTCACCAGACAGAGATCAGCCCCAGCATTTT.

This clone was picked up a small number of times. The V and J genes are TRBV3-1 (or the pseudogene TRBV3-2) and TRBJ1-1; D might be TRBD1 (5 bases). The V gene's germline CDR1 is LGHDT and CDR2 YNNKEL (reference sequence). The CDR3 has 12 amino acids. V was cut by 2 bases and J by 10 bases, with 11 bases left in between. CDR3 protein: CASSQQGLGAFF. CDR3 coding DNA: TGTGCCAGCAGCCAACAGGGATTGGGAGCTTTCTTT.

The genes are TRBV7-2 and TRBJ2-3, with a weak D call TRBD1 (6 bases). In germline, CDR1 is SGHTA, CDR2 FQGNSA. Trimming stripped 4 bases from V and 3 bases from J, with 14 bases between. The CDR3 consists of 15 residues. The DNA of the CDR3 is TGTGCCAGCAGCTCCCAGGGGTGGGGGACAGATACGCAGTATTTT. Protein product: CASSSQGWGTDTQYF.

The chain recombines TRBV27 with TRBJ1-2; D uncertain. This CDR3 is 11 amino acids long. Trimming pared 4 bases from V and 3 bases from J, leaving 3 bases between. Germline V gives CDR1 MNHEY, CDR2 SMNVEV (reference sequence). CDR3 in DNA: TGTGCCAGCAGTTCGGACTATGGCTACACCTTC. Protein product: CASSSDYGYTF.

This chain links TRBV6-5 with TRBJ2-5; 12 bases agree with TRBD1. Trimming took 6 bases from V and 5 from J; bases not matched to a gene: 7. Germline lookup yields CDR1 MNHEY and CDR2 SVGAGI. The length of the CDR3 is 15 residues. CDR3 sequence reads: CASSPGTGGGETQYF. CDR3 nucleotides: TGTGCCAGCAGCCCCGGGACAGGGGGCGGCGAGACCCAGTACTTC.

The rearrangement links TRBV28 to TRBJ1-2, with 8 bases fitting TRBD1. The CDR3 runs 13 residues. J was trimmed by 4 bases and V by 3 bases; bases with no gene match: 1. Germline values: CDR1 MDHEN, CDR2 SYDVKM. The CDR3 spells CASSFGQGYGYTF. The CDR3 DNA is TGTGCCAGCAGTTTTGGACAGGGCTATGGCTACACCTTC.

The V gene is TRBV4-3, the J gene TRBJ2-4; D perhaps matches TRBD2 (6 bases). Trimming cost V 4 bases and J 7 bases, with 17 bases left between them. Per the germline V gene, CDR1 is LGHNA and CDR2 is YSLEER. The CDR3 runs 15 residues. The CDR3 reads CASSPHGGLGNIQYF. The CDR3 DNA sequence: TGCGCCAGCAGCCCCCATGGAGGGCTGGGGAACATTCAGTACTTC.

J is TRBJ1-3 and V is TRBV18, with no clear D. The CDR3 sequence is 15 residues long. V shed 0 bases and J shed 0 bases, with 6 bases lying between them. Germline CDR1 reads KGHSH; CDR2 reads LQKENI. Here the CDR3 DNA reads TGTGCCAGCTCACCACCGAGGGACTCTGGAAACACCATATATTTT. This translates into CASSPPRDSGNTIYF.

The genes are TRBV12-3 or TRBV12-4 and TRBJ1-1; 7 bases map to TRBD1. There are 11 residues in the CDR3. Trimming cost V 6 bases and J 8 bases; bases outside gene matches: 3. The CDR3 loop reads CASRTGSEAFF. The CDR3, as DNA: TGTGCCAGCAGGACAGGGAGCGAAGCTTTCTTT.

The rearrangement uses TRBV29-1 and TRBJ2-1; a weak D match, TRBD2 (6 bases). The length of the CDR3 is 15 residues. The germline V gene encodes CDR1 SQVTM and CDR2 ANQGSEA. The V gene lost 5 bases and the J gene lost 3 bases, with 17 bases spanning the gap. The CDR3 bases are TGCAGCGTTACGACGCCGGGACTGAACTACAATGAGCAGTTCTTC. Translated, it gives CSVTTPGLNYNEQFF.

The V gene is TRBV9, the J gene TRBJ2-3; 10 bases agree with TRBD2. CDR1 and CDR2 (germline): SGDLS, YYNGEE. This CDR3 is 17 amino acids long. The V segment lost 4 bases and the J segment 3 bases; nucleotides outside the gene matches: 11. The CDR3 coding sequence is TGTGCCAGCAGCCCACGGAGCGGGGGGGGCGGTACAGATACGCAGTATTTT. It translates to CASSPRSGGGGTDTQYF.

This chain links TRBV14 with TRBJ2-7; 9 bases align to TRBD1. With V trimmed by 4 bases and J by 4 bases, 8 bases remained unmatched. The CDR3 is 15 amino acids. CDR1 SGHDN and CDR2 FVKESK come from the germline V gene. CDR3 residues: CASSRPGTGIYEQYF. The CDR3 DNA sequence: TGTGCCAGCAGCCGACCCGGGACAGGGATTTACGAGCAGTACTTC.

The V and J genes are TRBV19 and TRBJ1-2, with 7 nucleotides matching TRBD1. V trimming: 1 base; J trimming: 8 bases; junction bases outside the gene matches: 1. In germline, CDR1 is LNHDA, CDR2 SQIVND (reference sequence). The CDR3 is made up of 12 amino acids. Here the CDR3 DNA reads TGTGCCAGTAGTATAGGACAGGGAGGCTACACCTTC. Amino acid sequence: CASSIGQGGYTF.

The chain couples TRBV7-9 to TRBJ1-1, with D perhaps matching TRBD1 (6 bases). The germline V gene has CDR1 SEHNR and CDR2 FQNEAQ (reference sequence). Trimming removed 5 bases at V and 8 bases at J, with 15 bases between. This CDR3 comprises 13 residues. The CDR3 protein is CASSPHQTGEAFF. The CDR3 DNA sequence: TGTGCCAGCAGCCCGCACCAAACAGGGGAAGCTTTCTTT.